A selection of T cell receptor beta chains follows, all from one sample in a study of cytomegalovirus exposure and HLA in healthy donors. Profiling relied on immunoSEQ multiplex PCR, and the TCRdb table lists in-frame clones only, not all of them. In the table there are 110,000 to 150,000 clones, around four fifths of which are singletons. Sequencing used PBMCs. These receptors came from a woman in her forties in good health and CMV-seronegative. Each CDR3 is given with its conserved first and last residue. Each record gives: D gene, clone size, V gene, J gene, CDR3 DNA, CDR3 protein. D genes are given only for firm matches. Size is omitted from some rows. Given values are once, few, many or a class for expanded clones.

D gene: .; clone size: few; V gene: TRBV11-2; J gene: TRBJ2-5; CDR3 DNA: TGTGCCAGCAGCTTAGGTTTGTGGGGAGAAGAGACCCAGTACTTC; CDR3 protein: CASSLGLWGEETQYF
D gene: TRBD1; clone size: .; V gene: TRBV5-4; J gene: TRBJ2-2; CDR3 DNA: TGTGCCAGCAGCTTGGACAGGGGGTGGACCGGGGAGCTGTTTTTT; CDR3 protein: CASSLDRGWTGELFF
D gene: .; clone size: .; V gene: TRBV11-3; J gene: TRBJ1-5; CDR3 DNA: TGTGCCAGCAGTGCCCACAGGGTCGGCAATCAGCCCCAGCATTTT; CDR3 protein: CASSAHRVGNQPQHF
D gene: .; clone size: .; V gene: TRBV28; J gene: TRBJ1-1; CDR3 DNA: TGTGCCAGCAGTTTCTGGACAGACCTGAACACTGAAGCTTTCTTT; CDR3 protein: CASSFWTDLNTEAFF
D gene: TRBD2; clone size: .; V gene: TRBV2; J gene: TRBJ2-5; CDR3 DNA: TGTGCCAGCAGTGAAGAAAGATTAGCGGGAGAAAAGACCCAGTACTTC; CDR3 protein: CASSEERLAGEKTQYF
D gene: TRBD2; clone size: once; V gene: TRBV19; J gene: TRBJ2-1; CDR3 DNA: TGTGCCAGTAGTATAGAGATGGCTAGCGGGAGGGCTTTAAATGAGCAGTTCTTC; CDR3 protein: CASSIEMASGRALNEQFF
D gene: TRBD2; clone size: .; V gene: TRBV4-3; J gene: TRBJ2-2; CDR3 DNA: TGCGCCAGCAGCCAAGATCCACTAGCGGGAGGGCCCACCGGGGAGCTGTTTTTT; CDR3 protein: CASSQDPLAGGPTGELFF
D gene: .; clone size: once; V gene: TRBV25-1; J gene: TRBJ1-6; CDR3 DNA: TGTGCCAGCAGTAGACCAGCGGGGGATAATTCACCCCTCCACTTT; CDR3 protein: CASSRPAGDNSPLHF
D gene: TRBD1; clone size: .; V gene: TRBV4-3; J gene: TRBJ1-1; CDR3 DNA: TGCGCCAGCAGCCAAGATTTTGGGGACAGGGGTTCTTTCTTT; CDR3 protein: CASSQDFGDRGSFF
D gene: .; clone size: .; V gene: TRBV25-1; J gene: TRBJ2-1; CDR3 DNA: TGTGCCAGTCCTCCCCCGGGTCACAAATTTTACAATGAGCAGTTCTTC; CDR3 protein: CASPPPGHKFYNEQFF
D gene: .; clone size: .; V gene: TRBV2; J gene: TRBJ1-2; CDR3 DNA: TGTGCCAGCAGTCTAGTTGACAGTACTAACTATGGCTACACCTTC; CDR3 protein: CASSLVDSTNYGYTF
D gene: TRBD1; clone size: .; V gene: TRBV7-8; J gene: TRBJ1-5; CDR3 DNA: TGTGCCAGCAGCACCGAGGACAGGAGTTTTGGCAATCAGCCCCAGCATTTT; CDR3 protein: CASSTEDRSFGNQPQHF
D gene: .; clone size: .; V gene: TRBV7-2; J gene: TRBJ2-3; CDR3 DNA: TGTGCCAGCAGTCCTAGGTCAGGGACAGATACGCAGTATTTT; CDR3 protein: CASSPRSGTDTQYF
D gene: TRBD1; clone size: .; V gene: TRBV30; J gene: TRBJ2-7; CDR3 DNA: TGTGCCTGGATGAGGGACAGGATGGCCTACGAGCAGTACTTC; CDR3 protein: CAWMRDRMAYEQYF
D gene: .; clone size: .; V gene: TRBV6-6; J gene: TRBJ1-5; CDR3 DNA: TGTGCCAGCAGGCGTGATTATAGCAATCAGCCCCAGCATTTT; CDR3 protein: CASRRDYSNQPQHF
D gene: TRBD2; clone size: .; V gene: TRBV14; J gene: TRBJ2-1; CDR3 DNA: TGTGCCAGCAGCCACGTACTAGCGGGACGCAATGAGCAGTTCTTC; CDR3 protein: CASSHVLAGRNEQFF
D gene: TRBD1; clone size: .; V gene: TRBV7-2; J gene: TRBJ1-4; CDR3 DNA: TGTGCCAGCAGCTGGGGACAGAGTGAAAAACTGTTTTTT; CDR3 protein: CASSWGQSEKLFF
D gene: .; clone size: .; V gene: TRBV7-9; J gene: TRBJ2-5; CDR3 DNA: TGTGCCAGCAGCCGACCGACAGTTTCGATAGGTCAAGAGACCCAGTACTTC; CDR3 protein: CASSRPTVSIGQETQYF
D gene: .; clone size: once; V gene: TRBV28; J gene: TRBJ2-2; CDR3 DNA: TGTGCCAGCAGTTTCTGGGGCCGGCAGGGGAAAAAGTCCACCGAGGAGCTGTTTTTT; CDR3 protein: CASSFWGRQGKKSTEELFF
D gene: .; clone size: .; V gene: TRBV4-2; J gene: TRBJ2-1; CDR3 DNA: TGTGCCAGCAGCCAAGTAAGAGGTAGGAATGAGCAGTTCTTC; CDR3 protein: CASSQVRGRNEQFF
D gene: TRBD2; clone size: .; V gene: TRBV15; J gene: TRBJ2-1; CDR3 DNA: TGTGCCACCAGCAGAGATCGAGCGGGAGGGCACAATGAGCAGTTCTTC; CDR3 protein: CATSRDRAGGHNEQFF
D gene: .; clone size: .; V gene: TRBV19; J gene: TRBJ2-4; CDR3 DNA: TGTGCCAGTAGTATAGTTGGGGCCCTAACAGGAAACATTCAGTACTTC; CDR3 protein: CASSIVGALTGNIQYF
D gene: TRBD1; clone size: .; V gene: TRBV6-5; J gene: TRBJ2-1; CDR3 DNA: TGTACCAGCAGCCCCGGGACAGTAGGCAATGAGCAGTTCTTC; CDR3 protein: CTSSPGTVGNEQFF
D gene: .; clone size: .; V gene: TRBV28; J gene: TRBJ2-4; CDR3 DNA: TGTGCCAGCAGTTCGGGGACCAAAAACATTCAGTACTTC; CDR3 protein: CASSSGTKNIQYF
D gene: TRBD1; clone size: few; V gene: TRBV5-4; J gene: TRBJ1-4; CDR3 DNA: TGTGCCAGCAAGACAGGGGGGGACACTAATGAAAAACTGTTTTTT; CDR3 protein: CASKTGGDTNEKLFF
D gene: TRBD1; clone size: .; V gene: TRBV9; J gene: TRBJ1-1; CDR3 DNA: TGTGCCAGCAGCGTAGACACAGGGGGAGAAGCTTTCTTT; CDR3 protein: CASSVDTGGEAFF
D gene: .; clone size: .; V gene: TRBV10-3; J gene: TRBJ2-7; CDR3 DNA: TGTGCCATCAGTGTAGTGAGCTCCTACGAGCAGTACTTC; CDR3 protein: CAISVVSSYEQYF
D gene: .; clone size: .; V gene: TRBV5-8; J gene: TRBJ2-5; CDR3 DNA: TGTGCCAGCAGCTTGGACCTGGGGGGGGCAGAGACCCAGTACTTC; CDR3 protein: CASSLDLGGAETQYF
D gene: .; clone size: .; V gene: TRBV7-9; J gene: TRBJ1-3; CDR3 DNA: TGTGCCAGCAGCTTACTCCGTTCTGGAAACACCATATATTTT; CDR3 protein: CASSLLRSGNTIYF
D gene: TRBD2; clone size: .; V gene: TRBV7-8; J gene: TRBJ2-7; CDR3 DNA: TGTGCCAGCAGGAGGACTAGCGGGAGTAATTACGAGCAGTACTTC; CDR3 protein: CASRRTSGSNYEQYF
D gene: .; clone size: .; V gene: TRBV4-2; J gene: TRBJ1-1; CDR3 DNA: TGTGCCAGCAGCCAAGATATATTTTCAATGAGCCCGCACGTGAACACTGAAGCTTTCTTT; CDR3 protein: CASSQDIFSMSPHVNTEAFF
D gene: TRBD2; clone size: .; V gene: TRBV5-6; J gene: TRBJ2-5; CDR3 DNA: TGTGCCAGCAGCTTGGTCGGCGGGGGGCCCGGGACCCAGTACTTC; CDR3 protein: CASSLVGGGPGTQYF
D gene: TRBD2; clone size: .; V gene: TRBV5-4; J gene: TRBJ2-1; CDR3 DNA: TGTGCCAGCAGCCTAGCGGGATTTTCCTACAATGAGCAGTTCTTC; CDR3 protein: CASSLAGFSYNEQFF
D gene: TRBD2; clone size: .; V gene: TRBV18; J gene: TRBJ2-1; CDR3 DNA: TGTGCCAGCTCAGGGACTACGGGGAATGAGCAGTTCTTC; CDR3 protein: CASSGTTGNEQFF
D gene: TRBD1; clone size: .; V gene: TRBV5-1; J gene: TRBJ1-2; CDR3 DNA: TGCGCCAGCAGCTCGACCGGGACAGGGGGGCCTGCTAACTATGGCTACACCTTC; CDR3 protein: CASSSTGTGGPANYGYTF
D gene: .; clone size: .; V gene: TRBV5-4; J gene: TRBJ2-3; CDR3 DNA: TGTGCCAGCAGCCCCTCCGGGGTAGTAGAAGATACGCAGTATTTT; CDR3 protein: CASSPSGVVEDTQYF
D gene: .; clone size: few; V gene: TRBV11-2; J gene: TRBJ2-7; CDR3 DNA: TGTGCCAGCAGCTCTATTAGGGGCTACGAGCAGTACTTC; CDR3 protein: CASSSIRGYEQYF
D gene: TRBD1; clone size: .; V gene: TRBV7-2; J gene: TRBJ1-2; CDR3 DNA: TGTGCCAGCAGCTTAAGGACAGGGGGCTACTATGGCTACACCTTC; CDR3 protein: CASSLRTGGYYGYTF
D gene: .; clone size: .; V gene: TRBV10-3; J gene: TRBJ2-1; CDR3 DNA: TGTGCCATCAGGGGGACTGGTGGGTTCGGCAATGAGCAGTTCTTC; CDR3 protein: CAIRGTGGFGNEQFF
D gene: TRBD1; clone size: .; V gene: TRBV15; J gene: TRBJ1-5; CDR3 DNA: TGTGCCACCAGCAGAGATGAGGGGACAGGGGTCCCCAGGCCCCAGCATTTT; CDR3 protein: CATSRDEGTGVPRPQHF
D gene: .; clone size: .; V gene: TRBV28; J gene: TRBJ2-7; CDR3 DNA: TGTGCCAGCAGTTTGTTAGCCGGAACCTACGAGCAGTACTTC; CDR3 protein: CASSLLAGTYEQYF
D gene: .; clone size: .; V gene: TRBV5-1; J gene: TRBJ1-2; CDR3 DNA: TGCGCCAGCAGCTTCTTCAGGGACTCTAGCGGCTACACCTTC; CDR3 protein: CASSFFRDSSGYTF
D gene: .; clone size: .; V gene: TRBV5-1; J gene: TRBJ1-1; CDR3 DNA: TGCGCCAGCAGCTTGTCAAACAGGGTAAAGGACACTGAAGCTTTCTTT; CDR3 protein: CASSLSNRVKDTEAFF
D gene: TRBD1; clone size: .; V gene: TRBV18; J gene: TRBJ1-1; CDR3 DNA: TGTGCCAGCTCGCCGGGTCTGACAGGGATGAACACTGAAGCTTTCTTT; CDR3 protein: CASSPGLTGMNTEAFF
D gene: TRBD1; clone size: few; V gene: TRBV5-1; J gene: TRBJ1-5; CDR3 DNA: TGCGCCAGCAGCCCTGGGACAGAGGGACAGCCCCAGCATTTT; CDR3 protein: CASSPGTEGQPQHF
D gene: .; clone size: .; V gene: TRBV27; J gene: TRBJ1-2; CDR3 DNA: TGTGCCAGCAGTTTAACCACCGGACAGAACTATGGCTACACCTTC; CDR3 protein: CASSLTTGQNYGYTF
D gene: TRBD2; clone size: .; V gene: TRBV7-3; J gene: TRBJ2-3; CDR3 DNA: TGTGCCAGCAGCTTAATAAGCGGGAGTACAGATACGCAGTATTTT; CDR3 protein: CASSLISGSTDTQYF
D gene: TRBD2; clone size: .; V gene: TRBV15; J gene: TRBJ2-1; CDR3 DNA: TGTGCCACCAGCAGAGATGTGGGGGCGGGAGGGTTCTTC; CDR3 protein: CATSRDVGAGGFF
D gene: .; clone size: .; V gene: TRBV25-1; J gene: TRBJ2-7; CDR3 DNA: TGTGCCAGCAGTGAATTGGTTGGGAAACAGGGAGGGAAATACGAGCAGTACTTC; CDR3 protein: CASSELVGKQGGKYEQYF
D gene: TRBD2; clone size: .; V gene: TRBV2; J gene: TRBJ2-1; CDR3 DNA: TGTGCCGCCTACTTGGGGGAGGGCTCTTACAATGAGCAGTTCTTC; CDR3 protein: CAAYLGEGSYNEQFF
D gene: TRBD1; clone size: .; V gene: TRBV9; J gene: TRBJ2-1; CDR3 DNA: TGTGCCAGCAGCGTGGACAGGGGTTCCTACAATGAGCAGTTCTTC; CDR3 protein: CASSVDRGSYNEQFF
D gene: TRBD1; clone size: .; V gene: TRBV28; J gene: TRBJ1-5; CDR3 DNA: TGTGCCAGCAGTTTCGACAGGGGGGATCAGCCCCAGCATTTT; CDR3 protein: CASSFDRGDQPQHF
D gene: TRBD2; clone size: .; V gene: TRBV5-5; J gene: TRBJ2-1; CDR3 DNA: TGTGCCAGCAGCTTGATAACTAGCGCCCTAGGTGAGCAGTTCTTC; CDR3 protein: CASSLITSALGEQFF
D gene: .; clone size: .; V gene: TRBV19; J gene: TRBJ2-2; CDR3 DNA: TGTGCCAGTACCCCCAGGGCCGGGGAGCTGTTTTTT; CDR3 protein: CASTPRAGELFF
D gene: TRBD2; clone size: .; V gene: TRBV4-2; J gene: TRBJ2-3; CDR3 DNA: TGTGCCAGCAGCCTAGCGGGAGGAAGCACAGATACGCAGTATTTT; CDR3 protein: CASSLAGGSTDTQYF